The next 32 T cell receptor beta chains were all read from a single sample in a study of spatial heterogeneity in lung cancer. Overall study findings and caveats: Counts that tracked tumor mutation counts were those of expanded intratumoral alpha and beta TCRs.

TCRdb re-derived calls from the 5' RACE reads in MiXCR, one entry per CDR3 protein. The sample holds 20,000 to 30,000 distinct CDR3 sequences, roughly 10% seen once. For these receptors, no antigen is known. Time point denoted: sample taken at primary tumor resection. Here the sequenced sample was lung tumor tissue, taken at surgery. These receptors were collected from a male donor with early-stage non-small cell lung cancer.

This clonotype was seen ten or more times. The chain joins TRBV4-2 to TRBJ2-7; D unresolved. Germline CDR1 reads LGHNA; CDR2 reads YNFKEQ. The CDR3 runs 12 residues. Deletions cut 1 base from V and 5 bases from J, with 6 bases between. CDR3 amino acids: CASSQGNNEQYF. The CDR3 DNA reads TGTGCCAGCAGCCAAGGAAATAACGAGCAGTACTTC.

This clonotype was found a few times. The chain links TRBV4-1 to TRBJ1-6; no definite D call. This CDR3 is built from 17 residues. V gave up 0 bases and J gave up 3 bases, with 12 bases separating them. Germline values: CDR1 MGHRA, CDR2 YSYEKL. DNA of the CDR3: TGCGCCAGCAGCCAAGATAGTTTGGGAAACTATAATTCACCCCTCCACTTT. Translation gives CASSQDSLGNYNSPLHF.

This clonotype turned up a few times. The CDR3 reads CATSRGPSGSMDEQFF. CDR3 sequence (DNA): TGTGCCACCAGCAGAGGCCCTAGCGGGAGTATGGATGAGCAGTTCTTC. V is TRBV15 and J is TRBJ2-1; 10 bases match TRBD2. V shed 1 base and J 8 bases; nucleotides not matched to a gene: 8. From germline, CDR1 is LNHNV and CDR2 YYDKDF (reference sequence). CDR3 length: 16 amino acids.

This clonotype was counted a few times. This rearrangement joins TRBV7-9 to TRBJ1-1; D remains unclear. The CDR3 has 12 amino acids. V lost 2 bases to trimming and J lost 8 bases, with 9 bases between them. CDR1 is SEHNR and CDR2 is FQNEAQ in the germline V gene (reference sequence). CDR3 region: CASSLSTEEAFF. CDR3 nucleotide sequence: TGTGCCAGCAGCTTATCGACGGAAGAAGCTTTCTTT.

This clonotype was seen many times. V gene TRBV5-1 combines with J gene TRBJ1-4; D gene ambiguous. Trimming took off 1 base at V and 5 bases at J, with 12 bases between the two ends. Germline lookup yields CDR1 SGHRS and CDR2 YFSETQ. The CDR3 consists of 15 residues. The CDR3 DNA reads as TGCGCCAGCAGCTTGTCCGCCAGGACCAATGAAAAACTGTTTTTT. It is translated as CASSLSARTNEKLFF.

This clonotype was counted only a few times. The CDR3 region is CASRPGQGYGYTF. CDR3 nucleotides: TGTGCCAGCAGGCCGGGACAGGGCTATGGCTACACCTTC. This chain links TRBV28 with TRBJ1-2; 9 positions agree with TRBD1. CDR3 size: 13 residues. CDR1 is MDHEN, CDR2 SYDVKM, per germline. Trimming at V came to 6 bases and at J to 4 bases, leaving 3 bases not matched to a gene.

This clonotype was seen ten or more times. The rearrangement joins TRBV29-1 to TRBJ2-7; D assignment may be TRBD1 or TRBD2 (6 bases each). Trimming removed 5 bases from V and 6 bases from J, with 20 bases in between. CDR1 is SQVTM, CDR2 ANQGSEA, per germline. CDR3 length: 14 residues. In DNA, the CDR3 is TGCAGCGTTCGAGGGGGGCCCTTTTTGGGCGAGCAGTACTTC. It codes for CSVRGGPFLGEQYF.

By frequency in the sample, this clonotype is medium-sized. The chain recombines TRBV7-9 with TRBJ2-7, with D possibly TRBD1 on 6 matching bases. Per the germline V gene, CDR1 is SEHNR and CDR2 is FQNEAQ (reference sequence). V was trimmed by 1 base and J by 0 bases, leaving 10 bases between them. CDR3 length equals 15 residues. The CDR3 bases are TGTGCCAGCAGCTTAGGGCAGGGGTTCTCCTACGAGCAGTACTTC. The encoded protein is CASSLGQGFSYEQYF.

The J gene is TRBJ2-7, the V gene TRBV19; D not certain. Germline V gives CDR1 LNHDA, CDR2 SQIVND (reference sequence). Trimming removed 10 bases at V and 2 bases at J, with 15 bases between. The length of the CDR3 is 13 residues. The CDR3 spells CATRGLGTYEQYF. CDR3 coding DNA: TGTGCCACCCGTGGGTTAGGGACCTACGAGCAGTACTTC.

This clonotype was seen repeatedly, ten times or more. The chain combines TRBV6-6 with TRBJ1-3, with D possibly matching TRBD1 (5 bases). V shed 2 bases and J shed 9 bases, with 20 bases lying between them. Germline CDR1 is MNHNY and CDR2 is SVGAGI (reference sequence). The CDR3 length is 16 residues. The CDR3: CASSYGQAPHGGTIYF. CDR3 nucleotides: TGTGCCAGCAGTTACGGGCAGGCCCCCCACGGGGGCACCATATATTTT.

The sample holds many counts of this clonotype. CDR3 nucleotide sequence: TGTGCCAGCAGGCTAAGTCCTTACAATGAGCAGTTCTTC. Translated: CASRLSPYNEQFF. The gene calls are TRBV13 and TRBJ2-1; unclear D gene. The CDR3 loop spans 13 amino acids. Germline V lookup: CDR1 PRHDT, CDR2 FYEKMQ (reference sequence). Between the trimmed V and J ends, which lost 6 bases and 4 bases, there was a span of 10 bases.

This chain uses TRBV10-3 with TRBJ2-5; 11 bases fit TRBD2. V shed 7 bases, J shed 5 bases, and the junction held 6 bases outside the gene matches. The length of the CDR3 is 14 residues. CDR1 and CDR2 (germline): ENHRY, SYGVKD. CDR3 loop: CAINTGLAVETQYF. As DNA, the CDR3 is TGTGCCATCAATACGGGACTAGCGGTGGAGACCCAGTACTTC.

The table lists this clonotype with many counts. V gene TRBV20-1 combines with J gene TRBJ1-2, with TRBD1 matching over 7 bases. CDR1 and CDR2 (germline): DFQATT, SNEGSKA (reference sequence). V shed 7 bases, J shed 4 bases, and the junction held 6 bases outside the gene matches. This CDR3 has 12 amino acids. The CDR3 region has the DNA TGCAGTGAAACAGACAGGGTCTATGGCTACACCTTC. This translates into CSETDRVYGYTF.

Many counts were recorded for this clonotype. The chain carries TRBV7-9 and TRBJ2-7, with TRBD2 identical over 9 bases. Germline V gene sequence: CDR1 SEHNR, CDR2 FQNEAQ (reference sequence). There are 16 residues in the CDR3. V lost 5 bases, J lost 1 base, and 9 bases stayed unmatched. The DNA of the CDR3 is TGTGCCAGCAGCCAACCGGGACTAGCCCCTTCCTACGAGCAGTACTTC. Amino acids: CASSQPGLAPSYEQYF.

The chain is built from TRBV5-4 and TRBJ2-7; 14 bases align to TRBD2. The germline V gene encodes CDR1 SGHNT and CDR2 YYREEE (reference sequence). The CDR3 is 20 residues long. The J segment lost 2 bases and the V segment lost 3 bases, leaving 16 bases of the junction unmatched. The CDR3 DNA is TGTGCCAGCAGCTCAGGACAGGGAACGACTAGCGGGGGGGCAGCCTACGAGCAGTACTTC. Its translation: CASSSGQGTTSGGAAYEQYF.

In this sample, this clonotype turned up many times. The CDR3: CASSQGTANTGELFF. The DNA for the CDR3 is TGTGCCAGCAGTCAAGGGACAGCGAACACCGGGGAGCTGTTTTTT. The V and J genes are TRBV7-9 and TRBJ2-2; TRBD1 matches 7 bases. This CDR3 comprises 15 residues. The junction had 4 bases not matched to a gene; V was cut back by 6 bases and J by 0 bases. Germline V CDR1 and CDR2: SEHNR, FQNEAQ (reference sequence).

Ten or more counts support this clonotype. CDR3 sequence: CASSLGGRRNTEAFF. DNA of the CDR3: TGTGCCAGCAGCTTAGGAGGCCGAAGGAACACTGAAGCTTTCTTT. This rearrangement joins TRBV11-2 to TRBJ1-1; D unresolved. This CDR3 comprises 15 residues. CDR1 is SGHAT and CDR2 is FQNNGV in the germline V gene. V was shortened by 1 base and J by 1 base, with 10 bases between the two germline ends.

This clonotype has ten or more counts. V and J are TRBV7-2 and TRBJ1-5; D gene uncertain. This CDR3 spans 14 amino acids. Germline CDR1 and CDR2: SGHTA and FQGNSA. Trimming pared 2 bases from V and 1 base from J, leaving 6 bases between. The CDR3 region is CASSLRKSNQPQHF. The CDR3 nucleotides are TGTGCCAGCAGCTTAAGGAAGAGCAATCAGCCCCAGCATTTT.

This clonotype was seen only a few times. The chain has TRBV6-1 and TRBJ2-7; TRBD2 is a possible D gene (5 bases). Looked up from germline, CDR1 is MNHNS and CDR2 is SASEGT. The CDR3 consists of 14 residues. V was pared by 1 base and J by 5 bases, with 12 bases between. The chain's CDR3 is CASSEEGFGNEQYF. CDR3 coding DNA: TGTGCCAGCAGTGAAGAGGGTTTCGGGAACGAGCAGTACTTC.

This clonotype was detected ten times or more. Here the CDR3 reads CASSGTGARETQYF. The DNA for the CDR3 is TGTGCCAGCAGCGGGACAGGGGCTCGGGAGACCCAGTACTTC. This chain uses TRBV9 with TRBJ2-5; TRBD1 matches at 9 bases. With 3 bases clipped from V and 5 bases from J, the junction kept 5 bases outside the gene matches. Per the germline V gene, CDR1 is SGDLS and CDR2 is YYNGEE. The CDR3 sequence is 14 residues long.

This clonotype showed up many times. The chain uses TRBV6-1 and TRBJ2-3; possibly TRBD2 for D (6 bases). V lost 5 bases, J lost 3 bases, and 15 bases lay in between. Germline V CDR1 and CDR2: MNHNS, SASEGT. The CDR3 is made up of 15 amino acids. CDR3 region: CASSPPVGGTDTQYF. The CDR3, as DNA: TGTGCCAGCAGTCCTCCCGTGGGGGGAACAGATACGCAGTATTTT.

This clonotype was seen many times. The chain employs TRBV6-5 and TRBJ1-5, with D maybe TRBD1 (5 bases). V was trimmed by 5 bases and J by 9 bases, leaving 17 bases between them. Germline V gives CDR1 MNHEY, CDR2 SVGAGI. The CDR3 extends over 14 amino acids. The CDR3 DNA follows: TGTGCCAGCAGTCCCGGGACTTTACCGGCGCCCCAGCATTTT. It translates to CASSPGTLPAPQHF.

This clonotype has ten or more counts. The CDR3 is CASSERRGISYEQYF. As DNA, the CDR3 is TGTGCCAGCAGTGAACGGCGGGGTATCTCCTACGAGCAGTACTTC. The J gene is TRBJ2-7, the V gene TRBV6-1, with a possible D match to TRBD2 (6 bases). CDR1 is MNHNS and CDR2 is SASEGT in the germline V gene. V gave up 2 bases and J gave up 0 bases, with 11 bases separating them. The length of the CDR3 is 15 residues.

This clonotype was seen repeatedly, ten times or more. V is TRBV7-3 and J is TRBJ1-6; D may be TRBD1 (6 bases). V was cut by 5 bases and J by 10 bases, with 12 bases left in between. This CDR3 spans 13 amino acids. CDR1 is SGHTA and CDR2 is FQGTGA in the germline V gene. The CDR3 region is CASSITGKSPLHF. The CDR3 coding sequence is TGTGCCAGCAGCATTACAGGGAAATCACCCCTCCACTTT.

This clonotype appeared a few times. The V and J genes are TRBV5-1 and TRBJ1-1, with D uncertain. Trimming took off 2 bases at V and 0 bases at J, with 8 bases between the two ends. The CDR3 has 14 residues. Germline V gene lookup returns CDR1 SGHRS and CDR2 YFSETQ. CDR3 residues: CASSLTPLNTEAFF. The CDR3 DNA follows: TGCGCCAGCAGCTTAACCCCACTGAACACTGAAGCTTTCTTT.

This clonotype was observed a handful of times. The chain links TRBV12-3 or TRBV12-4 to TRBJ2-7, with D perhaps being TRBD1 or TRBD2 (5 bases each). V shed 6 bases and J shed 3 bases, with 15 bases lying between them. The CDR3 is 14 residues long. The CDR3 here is CASSLGTMGYEQYF. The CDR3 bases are TGTGCCAGCAGCCTCGGGACGATGGGCTACGAGCAGTACTTC.

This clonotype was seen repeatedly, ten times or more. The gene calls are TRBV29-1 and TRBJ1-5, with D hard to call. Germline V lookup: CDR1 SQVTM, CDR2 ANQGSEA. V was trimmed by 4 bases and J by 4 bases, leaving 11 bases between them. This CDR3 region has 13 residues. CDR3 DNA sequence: TGCAGCGTTGGAGGCTTACCAAATCAGCCCCAGCATTTT. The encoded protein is CSVGGLPNQPQHF.

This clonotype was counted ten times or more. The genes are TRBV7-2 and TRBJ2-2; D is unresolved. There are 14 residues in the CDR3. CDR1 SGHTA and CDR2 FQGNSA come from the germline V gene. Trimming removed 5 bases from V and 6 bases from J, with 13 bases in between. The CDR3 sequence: CASSHSTLSGELFF. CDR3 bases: TGTGCCAGCAGCCATTCCACTCTGTCCGGGGAGCTGTTTTTT.

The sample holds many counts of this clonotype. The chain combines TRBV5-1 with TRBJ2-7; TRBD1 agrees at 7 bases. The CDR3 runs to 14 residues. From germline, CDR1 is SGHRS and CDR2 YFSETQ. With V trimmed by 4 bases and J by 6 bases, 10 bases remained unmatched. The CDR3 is CASSPKTGWSEQYF. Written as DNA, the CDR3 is TGCGCCAGCAGCCCTAAGACAGGGTGGAGCGAGCAGTACTTC. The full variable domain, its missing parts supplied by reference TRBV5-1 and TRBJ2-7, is KAGVTQTPRYLIKTRGQQVTLSCSPISGHRSVSWYQQTPGQGLQFLFEYFSETQRNKGNFPGRFSGRQFSNSRSEMNVSTLELGDSALYLCASSPKTGWSEQYFGPGTRLTVT.

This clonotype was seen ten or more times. The CDR3 here is CASSRTRDRLYNEQFF. The CDR3 DNA reads as TGTGCCAGCAGCCGGACCCGGGATCGCTTATACAATGAGCAGTTCTTC. This chain links TRBV9 with TRBJ2-1; D is perhaps TRBD2 (5 bases). The CDR3 is 16 amino acids. Germline V gives CDR1 SGDLS, CDR2 YYNGEE. Deletions cut 4 bases from V and 4 bases from J, with 18 bases between.

CDR3 DNA: TGTGCCAGCAGCCTACTAGCGGGAGGGCCCCACACCGGGGAGCTGTTTTTT. It encodes CASSLLAGGPHTGELFF. This rearrangement joins TRBV14 to TRBJ2-2, with 13 bases matching TRBD2. V dropped 4 bases and J dropped 3; count of bases not matched to a gene: 5. CDR1 and CDR2 (germline): SGHDN, FVKESK. The CDR3 runs to 17 residues. Looking up the rest from reference TRBV14 and TRBJ2-2 gives the full variable domain: EAGVTQFPSHSVIEKGQTVTLRCDPISGHDNLYWYRRVMGKEIKFLLHFVKESKQDESGMPNNRFLAERTGGTYSTLKVQPAELEDSGVYFCASSLLAGGPHTGELFFGEGSRLTVL.

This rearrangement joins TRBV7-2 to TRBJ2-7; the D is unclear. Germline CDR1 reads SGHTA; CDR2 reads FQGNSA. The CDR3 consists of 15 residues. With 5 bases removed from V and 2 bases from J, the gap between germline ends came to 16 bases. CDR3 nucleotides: TGTGCCAGCAGCGCTTCCGGGTCTCCTACCTACGAGCAGTACTTC. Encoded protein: CASSASGSPTYEQYF. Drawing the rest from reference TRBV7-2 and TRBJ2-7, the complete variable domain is GAGVSQSPSNKVTEKGKDVELRCDPISGHTALYWYRQSLGQGLEFLIYFQGNSAPDKSGLPSDRFSAERTGGSVSTLTIQRTQQEDSAVYLCASSASGSPTYEQYFGPGTRLTVT.